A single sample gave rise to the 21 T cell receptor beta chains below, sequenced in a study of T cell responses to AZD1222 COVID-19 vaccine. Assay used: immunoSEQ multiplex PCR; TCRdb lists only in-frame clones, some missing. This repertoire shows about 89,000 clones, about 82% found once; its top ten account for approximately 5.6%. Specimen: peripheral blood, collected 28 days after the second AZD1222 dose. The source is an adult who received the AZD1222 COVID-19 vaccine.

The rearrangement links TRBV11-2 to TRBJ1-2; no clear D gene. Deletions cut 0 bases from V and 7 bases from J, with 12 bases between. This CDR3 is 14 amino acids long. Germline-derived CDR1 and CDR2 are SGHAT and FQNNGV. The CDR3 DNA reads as TGTGCCAGCAGCTTAGATTTGCAGGTCCCTGGCTACACCTTC. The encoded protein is CASSLDLQVPGYTF. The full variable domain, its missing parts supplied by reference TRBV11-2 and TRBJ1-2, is EAGVAQSPRYKIIEKRQSVAFWCNPISGHATLYWYQQILGQGPKLLIQFQNNGVVDDSQLPKDRFSAERLKGVDSTLKIQPAKLEDSAVYLCASSLDLQVPGYTFGSGTRLTVV.

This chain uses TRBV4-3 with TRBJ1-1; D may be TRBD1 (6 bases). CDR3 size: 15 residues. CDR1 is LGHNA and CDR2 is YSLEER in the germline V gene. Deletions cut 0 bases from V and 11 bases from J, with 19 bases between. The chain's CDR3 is CASSQDWAGDKGAFF. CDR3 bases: TGCGCCAGCAGCCAAGACTGGGCAGGGGACAAAGGGGCTTTCTTT.

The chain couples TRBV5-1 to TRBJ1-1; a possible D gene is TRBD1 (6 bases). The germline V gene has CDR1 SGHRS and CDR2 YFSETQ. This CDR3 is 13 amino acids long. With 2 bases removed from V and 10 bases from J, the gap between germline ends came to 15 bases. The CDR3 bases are TGCGCCAGCAGCTTTGAGGATTCAGGGGCAGCTTTCTTT. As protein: CASSFEDSGAAFF. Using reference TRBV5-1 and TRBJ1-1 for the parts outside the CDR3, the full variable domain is KAGVTQTPRYLIKTRGQQVTLSCSPISGHRSVSWYQQTPGQGLQFLFEYFSETQRNKGNFPGRFSGRQFSNSRSEMNVSTLELGDSALYLCASSFEDSGAAFFGQGTRLTVV.

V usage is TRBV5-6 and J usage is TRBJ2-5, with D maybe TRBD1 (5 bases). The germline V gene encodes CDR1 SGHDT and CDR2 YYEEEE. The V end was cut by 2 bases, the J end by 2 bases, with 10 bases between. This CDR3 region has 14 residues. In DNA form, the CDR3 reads TGTGCCAGCAGCTTTAACTCAGGGCAAGAGACCCAGTACTTC. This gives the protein CASSFNSGQETQYF.

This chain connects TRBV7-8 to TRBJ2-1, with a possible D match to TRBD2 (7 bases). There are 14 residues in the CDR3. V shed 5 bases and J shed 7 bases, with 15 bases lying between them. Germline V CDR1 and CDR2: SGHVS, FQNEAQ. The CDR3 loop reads CASSPRGRGNEQFF. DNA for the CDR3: TGTGCCAGCAGCCCGCGGGGGAGGGGGAATGAGCAGTTCTTC.

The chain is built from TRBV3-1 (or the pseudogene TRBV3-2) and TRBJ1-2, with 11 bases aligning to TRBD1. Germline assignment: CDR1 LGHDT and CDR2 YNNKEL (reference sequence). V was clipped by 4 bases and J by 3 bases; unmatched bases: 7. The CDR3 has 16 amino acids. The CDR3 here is CASSRPGTGGYYGYTF. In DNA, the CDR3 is TGTGCCAGCAGCCGCCCGGGGACAGGGGGGTACTATGGCTACACCTTC.

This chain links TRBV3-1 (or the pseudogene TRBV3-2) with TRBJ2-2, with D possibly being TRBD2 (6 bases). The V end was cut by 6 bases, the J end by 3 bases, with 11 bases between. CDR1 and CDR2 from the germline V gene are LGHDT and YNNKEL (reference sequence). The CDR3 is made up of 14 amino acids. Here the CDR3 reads CASRTGVDTGELFF. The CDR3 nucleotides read TGTGCCAGCAGGACGGGGGTCGACACCGGGGAGCTGTTTTTT.

This chain's CDR3 is CSAKGGAVYEQYF. The CDR3 DNA reads as TGCAGCGCCAAGGGAGGTGCGGTCTACGAGCAGTACTTC. This chain joins TRBV29-1 and TRBJ2-7; a possible D gene is TRBD2 (6 bases). Germline V gives CDR1 SQVTM, CDR2 ANQGSEA. This CDR3 has 13 amino acids. V was shortened by 7 bases and J by 3 bases, with 16 bases between the two germline ends.

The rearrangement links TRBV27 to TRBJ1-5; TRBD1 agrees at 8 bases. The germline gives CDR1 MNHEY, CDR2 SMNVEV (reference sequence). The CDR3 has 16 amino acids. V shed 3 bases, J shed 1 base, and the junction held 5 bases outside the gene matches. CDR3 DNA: TGTGCCAGCAGTTTCTTCGGACAGGGCAGCAATCAGCCCCAGCATTTT. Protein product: CASSFFGQGSNQPQHF.

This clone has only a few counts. In DNA, the CDR3 is TGTGCCAGCAGCCCAGAGGCTGGACGGGCGGGTGGCTACACCTTC. It translates to CASSPEAGRAGGYTF. V is TRBV7-2 and J is TRBJ1-2; D is undetermined. Germline V gene sequence: CDR1 SGHTA, CDR2 FQGNSA. This CDR3 is 15 amino acids long. The V end was cut by 5 bases, the J end by 7 bases, with 20 bases between.

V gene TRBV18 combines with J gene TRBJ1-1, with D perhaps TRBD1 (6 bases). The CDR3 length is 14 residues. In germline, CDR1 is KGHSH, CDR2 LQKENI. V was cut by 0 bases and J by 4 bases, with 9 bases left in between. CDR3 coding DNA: TGTGCCAGCTCACCACCCCAGGGGACCACTGAAGCTTTCTTT. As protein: CASSPPQGTTEAFF.

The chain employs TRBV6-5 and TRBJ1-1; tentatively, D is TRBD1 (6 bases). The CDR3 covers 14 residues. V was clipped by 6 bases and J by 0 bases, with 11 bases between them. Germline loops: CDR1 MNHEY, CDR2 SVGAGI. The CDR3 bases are TGTGCCAGCAGAAGAACAGGGATGAACACTGAAGCTTTCTTT. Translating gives CASRRTGMNTEAFF.

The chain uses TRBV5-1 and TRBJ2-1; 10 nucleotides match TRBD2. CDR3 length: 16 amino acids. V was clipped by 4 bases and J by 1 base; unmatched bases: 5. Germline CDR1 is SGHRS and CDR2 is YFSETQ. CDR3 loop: CASSPQLAGSYNEQFF. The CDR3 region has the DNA TGCGCCAGCAGCCCCCAACTAGCGGGGTCCTACAATGAGCAGTTCTTC.

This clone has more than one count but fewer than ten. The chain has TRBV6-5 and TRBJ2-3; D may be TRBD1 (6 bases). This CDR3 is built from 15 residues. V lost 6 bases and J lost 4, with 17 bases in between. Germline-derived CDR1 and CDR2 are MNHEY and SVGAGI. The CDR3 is CASSRGGHRADTQYF. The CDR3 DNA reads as TGTGCCAGCAGCCGTGGAGGCCACAGGGCAGATACGCAGTATTTT.

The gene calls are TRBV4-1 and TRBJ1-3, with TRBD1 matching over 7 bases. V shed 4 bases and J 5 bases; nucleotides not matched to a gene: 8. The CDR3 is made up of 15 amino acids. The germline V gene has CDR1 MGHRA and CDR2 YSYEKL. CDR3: CASSPAPGQRNTIYF. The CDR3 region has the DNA TGCGCCAGCAGCCCGGCTCCGGGACAGAGAAACACCATATATTTT.

The CDR3 reads CASSKTSGIAGELFF. The CDR3 DNA reads TGTGCCAGCAGCAAAACTAGCGGGATAGCCGGGGAGCTGTTTTTT. J is TRBJ2-2 and V is TRBV9, with 10 bases aligning to TRBD2. Germline assignment: CDR1 SGDLS and CDR2 YYNGEE. Trimming at V came to 4 bases and at J to 6 bases, leaving 6 bases not matched to a gene. This CDR3 has 15 amino acids.

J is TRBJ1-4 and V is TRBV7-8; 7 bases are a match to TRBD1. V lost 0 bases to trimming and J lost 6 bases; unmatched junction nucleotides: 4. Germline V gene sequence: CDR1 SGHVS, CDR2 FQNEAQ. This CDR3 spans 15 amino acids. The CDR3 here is CASSLADRVDEKLFF. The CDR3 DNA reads TGTGCCAGCAGCTTAGCAGACAGGGTCGATGAAAAACTGTTTTTT.

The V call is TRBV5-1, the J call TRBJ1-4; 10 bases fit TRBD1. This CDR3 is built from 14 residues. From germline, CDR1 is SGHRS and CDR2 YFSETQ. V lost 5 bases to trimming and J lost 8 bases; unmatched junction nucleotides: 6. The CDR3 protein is CASRPGQGLEKLFF. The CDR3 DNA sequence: TGCGCCAGCAGACCGGGACAGGGGCTGGAAAAACTGTTTTTT.

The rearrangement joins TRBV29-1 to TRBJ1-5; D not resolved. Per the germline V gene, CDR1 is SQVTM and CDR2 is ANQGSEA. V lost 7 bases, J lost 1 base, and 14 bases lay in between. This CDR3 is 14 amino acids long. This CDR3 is CSAREVGSNQPQHF. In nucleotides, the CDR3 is TGCAGCGCGAGGGAGGTTGGAAGCAATCAGCCCCAGCATTTT.

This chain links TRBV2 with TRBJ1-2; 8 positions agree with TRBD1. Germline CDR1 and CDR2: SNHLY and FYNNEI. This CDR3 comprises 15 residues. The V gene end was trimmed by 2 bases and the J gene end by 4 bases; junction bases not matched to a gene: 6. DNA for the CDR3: TGTGCCAGCAGTGAAAGGCCGGGACAGGTCTATGGCTACACCTTC. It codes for CASSERPGQVYGYTF.

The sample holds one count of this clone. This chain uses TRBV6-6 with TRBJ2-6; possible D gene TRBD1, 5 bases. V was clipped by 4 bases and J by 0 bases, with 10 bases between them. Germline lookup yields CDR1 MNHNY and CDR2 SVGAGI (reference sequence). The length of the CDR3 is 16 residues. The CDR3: CASSSRQTSGANVLTF. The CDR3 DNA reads TGTGCCAGCAGTTCTCGACAGACCTCTGGGGCCAACGTCCTGACTTTC.